A selection of T cell receptor beta chains follows, all from one sample in a study of OX40 agonist ivuxolimab in advanced cancers. Generated by immunoSEQ multiplex PCR, the TCRdb table keeps only in-frame clones and is missing some. Of approximately 14,000 clones listed, about 88% are singletons. Sequencing used CD4+ or CD8+ T cells sorted from blood, obtained in a trial of the OX40 agonist ivuxolimab. These receptors were collected from an adult with an advanced solid tumor such as melanoma, head and neck, liver or kidney cancer. The CDR3 runs from the conserved cysteine through the conserved F or W.

j_gene	v_gene	CDR3aa
TRBJ2-7	TRBV27	CASSLSSGGYEQYF
TRBJ2-7	TRBV4-1	CASSQEPTDEQYF
TRBJ2-2	TRBV6-5	CASSHDTYTGELFF
TRBJ2-7	TRBV13	CASSFTGAGEQYF
TRBJ1-5	TRBV27	CASSLLGGSNQPQHF
TRBJ2-7	TRBV7-9	CASSLARGSEVEQYF
TRBJ2-3	TRBV9	CASGGAGGPGDTQYF
TRBJ2-7	TRBV5-1	CASSISGGTYEQYF
TRBJ2-2	TRBV6-1	CASSDLGQGGTGELFF
TRBJ1-1	TRBV18	CASSADGEWTEAFF
TRBJ2-3	TRBV9	CASSPSQGMDTQYF
TRBJ2-7	TRBV18	CASSSPPREDSYEQYF
TRBJ2-5	TRBV7-9	CASSLVQDTQETQYF
TRBJ2-1	TRBV7-9	CASSLGGPDYNEQFF
TRBJ1-2	TRBV4-3	CASSQDRVRGYTF
TRBJ2-1	TRBV6-5	CASSYSEEMGEQFF
TRBJ1-1	TRBV11-3	CASSLGGLGNTEAFF
TRBJ2-7	TRBV30	CAWSGVGLTYEQYF
TRBJ2-5	TRBV30	CAWVGLAGAGTQYF
TRBJ2-7	TRBV5-1	CASSLADRPYEQYF
TRBJ2-2	TRBV7-7	CASSLFETENTGELFF
TRBJ1-6	TRBV2	CATHRGEVYNSPLHF
TRBJ2-5	TRBV6-5	CASSYHPGGTQYF
TRBJ2-7	TRBV6-5	CASSYSTGFSEQYF
TRBJ2-7	TRBV10-3	CAISDPIASTAYEQYF
TRBJ1-1	TRBV11-3	CASSLEGRGNTEAFF
TRBJ2-2	TRBV2	CASRDRGVGELFF
TRBJ2-7	TRBV6-5	CATGGGGFSYEQYF
TRBJ2-1	TRBV5-5	CASLPPGLASYNEQFF
TRBJ2-7	TRBV2	CASSESNYRQGRYEQYF
TRBJ2-1	TRBV29-1	CSVTGGSYNEQFF
TRBJ1-5	TRBV7-3	CASSPDRESNQPQHF